The following is a T cell receptor beta chain sequence with its context. Its antigen is unknown. This specimen belongs to a study of T cell responses to AZD1222 COVID-19 vaccine. General study findings and limits: There were vaccine-associated CD4 TCRs across spike, dominant at 160-218 and 743-854. Spike-specific TCR repertoires showed rising breadth and depth after two AZD1222 doses. Females outnumbered males among donors, who were mostly white British; clonal diversity was possibly underestimated.

Only in-frame clones appear in the TCRdb table, and some are missing; sequencing was by immunoSEQ multiplex PCR. Seen here are 120,000 or so clones, about 94% observed once, and the top ten hold about 3.1%. In germline, CDR1 is LGHDT, CDR2 YNNKEL (reference sequence). The CDR3 has 17 amino acids. Trimming removed 1 base at V and 4 bases at J, with 17 bases between. V is TRBV3-1 (or the pseudogene TRBV3-2) and J is TRBJ2-1, with unresolved D. The sequence was collected from an adult who received the AZD1222 COVID-19 vaccine. The sample consisted of peripheral blood, taken 28 days after the second AZD1222 dose. CDR3 bases: TGTGCCAGCAGCCAAGCCGGGCGATCCGGCAATTACAATGAGCAGTTCTTC. It codes for CASSQAGRSGNYNEQFF.